This T cell receptor (beta chain) was documented in a study of CD8 T cells in Susac syndrome. When the RNA was reverse transcribed, random hexamers were used with an input of about 0.5 to 1 ug. Amplification of TCR beta CDR3 used immunoSEQ multiplex PCR across 54 Vbeta and 13 Jbeta. TCRdb re-derived calls from the immunoSEQ multiplex PCR reads in MiXCR, one entry per CDR3 protein. In the table there are more than 85,000 distinct CDR3 sequences, around 95% of which are singletons. This clonotype was counted a single time. V lost 1 base, J lost 3 bases, and 2 bases stayed unmatched. The germline CDR1 and CDR2 sequences are LNHDA and SQIVND (reference sequence). This CDR3 is built from 14 residues. Sequencing targeted TCR beta in blood CD8+ and CD4+ T cells.

The sequencing input was CD4+ T cells from PBMCs. The chain employs TRBV19 and TRBJ1-2; 7 bases fit TRBD1. The clonotype was recovered from a human donor in good health. The CDR3 sequence: CASSIGDSYYGYTF. In DNA, the CDR3 is TGTGCCAGTAGTATAGGGGACAGCTACTATGGCTACACCTTC.